This is a list of T cell receptor beta chains from one sample in a study of blood T cell repertoires in COVID-19. This table comes from immunoSEQ multiplex PCR, and its TCRdb copy is limited to in-frame clones, with some not included. The sample shows about 42,000 clones, approximately 85% of them seen only once. Input material: peripheral blood. Receptors were obtained from a human donor in a cohort sampled during active COVID-19. Each CDR3 is given with its conserved first and last residue. Fields, in order: J gene, D gene, V gene, clone size, CDR3 protein, CDR3 DNA. D genes are given only for firm matches. Rows may omit the clone size; those that give it use once, few, many or a size class.

>TRBJ2-1|-|TRBV2|-
CASSPWERVNEQFF
TGTGCCAGCAGCCCCTGGGAGCGAGTGAATGAGCAGTTCTTC
>TRBJ2-5|-|TRBV7-9|-
CASSSSGGKETQYF
TGTGCCAGCAGCTCCTCAGGAGGGAAAGAGACCCAGTACTTC
>TRBJ2-1|-|TRBV12-3/TRBV12-4|-
CASSFWSSNEQFF
TGTGCCAGCAGTTTCTGGAGCAGCAATGAGCAGTTCTTC
>TRBJ2-3|-|TRBV5-4|-
CASSLHTDTQYF
TGTGCCAGCAGCTTGCACACAGATACGCAGTATTTT
>TRBJ1-1|TRBD1|TRBV3-1/TRBV3-2|-
CASSQTGGRAEAFF
TGTGCCAGCAGCCAAACAGGGGGCCGGGCTGAAGCTTTCTTT
>TRBJ2-3|TRBD2|TRBV11-2|-
CASSYVLAGEGTQYF
TGTGCCAGCAGCTACGTTCTAGCGGGGGAGGGAACGCAGTATTTT
>TRBJ1-5|TRBD1|TRBV5-5|few
CASSWGQGVGQPQHF
TGTGCCAGCAGCTGGGGACAGGGTGTAGGTCAGCCCCAGCATTTT
>TRBJ2-5|TRBD1|TRBV27|once
CASSLSGQGRTQYF
TGTGCCAGCAGCTTATCAGGACAGGGTAGGACCCAGTACTTC
>TRBJ1-4|-|TRBV15|-
CATSRGAINEKLFF
TGTGCCACCAGCAGGGGGGCGATTAATGAAAAACTGTTTTTT
>TRBJ2-7|TRBD1|TRBV11-3|-
CASSLEGGPTGQGCYEQYF
TGTGCCAGCAGCTTAGAAGGGGGCCCGACGGGACAGGGGTGCTACGAGCAGTACTTC
>TRBJ2-2|TRBD2|TRBV5-1|-
CARRPGLAGGRDTGELFF
TGCGCCAGGCGGCCGGGACTAGCGGGGGGGCGCGACACCGGGGAGCTGTTTTTT
>TRBJ1-5|-|TRBV24-1|-
CATSDFGDQPQHF
TGTGCCACCAGTGACTTCGGGGATCAGCCCCAGCATTTT
>TRBJ1-3|-|TRBV6-5|few
CASSYGMSSGNTIYF
TGTGCCAGCAGTTACGGTATGAGCTCTGGAAACACCATATATTTT
>TRBJ2-2|-|TRBV9|-
CASSVVEGLQFTGELFF
TGTGCCAGCAGCGTAGTTGAGGGACTCCAATTTACCGGGGAGCTGTTTTTT
>TRBJ2-1|TRBD2|TRBV5-1|-
CASSFGLAGGWEQFF
TGCGCCAGCAGCTTCGGATTAGCGGGGGGTTGGGAGCAGTTCTTC
>TRBJ1-1|-|TRBV5-1|-
CASSPGRLDNTEAFF
TGCGCCAGCAGCCCAGGCCGGCTGGATAACACTGAAGCTTTCTTT
>TRBJ2-2|TRBD1|TRBV5-6|-
CASSLGTGVSTGELFF
TGTGCCAGCAGCTTGGGGACAGGGGTATCCACCGGGGAGCTGTTTTTT
>TRBJ1-4|-|TRBV6-5|-
CASSYSVTGGEKLFF
TGTGCCAGCAGTTACTCGGTCACGGGGGGTGAAAAACTGTTTTTT
>TRBJ2-5|TRBD2|TRBV5-4|-
CASSLTRGGLETQYF
TGTGCCAGCAGCTTAACGCGGGGGGGCTTGGAGACCCAGTACTTC
>TRBJ2-1|TRBD1|TRBV28|-
CASKGAPQGEQFF
TGTGCCAGCAAGGGGGCCCCACAGGGTGAGCAGTTCTTC
>TRBJ1-1|-|TRBV19|-
CASSVVYRAAEAFF
TGTGCCAGTAGCGTAGTCTACAGGGCTGCTGAAGCTTTCTTT
>TRBJ1-3|TRBD1|TRBV5-1|-
CASSEGTGTNTIYF
TGCGCCAGCAGCGAAGGGACAGGGACGAACACCATATATTTT
>TRBJ2-7|-|TRBV25-1|-
CASSVLASEQYF
TGTGCCAGCAGTGTACTAGCATCCGAGCAGTACTTC
>TRBJ2-3|TRBD1|TRBV4-3|-
CASSRDRGSDTQYF
TGCGCCAGCAGCCGAGACAGGGGTTCAGATACGCAGTATTTT
>TRBJ2-7|TRBD1|TRBV12-3/TRBV12-4|-
CASSQQGRYEQYF
TGTGCCAGCAGCCAACAGGGGCGGTACGAGCAGTACTTC
>TRBJ2-7|TRBD1|TRBV6-5|-
CASSYGAGQGRNEQYF
TGTGCCAGCAGTTACGGCGCGGGACAGGGTAGGAACGAGCAGTACTTC
>TRBJ2-1|-|TRBV5-4|-
CASSQDWDEQFF
TGTGCCAGCAGCCAGGATTGGGATGAGCAGTTCTTC
>TRBJ1-4|-|TRBV7-3|-
CASSLGRGEKLFF
TGTGCCAGCAGCTTAGGCAGAGGCGAAAAACTGTTTTTT
>TRBJ1-4|-|TRBV5-1|-
CASSPPVPTNEKLFF
TGCGCCAGCAGCCCACCGGTGCCAACTAATGAAAAACTGTTTTTT
>TRBJ2-7|TRBD1|TRBV5-1|-
CASSWTGSYEQYF
TGCGCCAGCAGCTGGACAGGGAGCTACGAGCAGTACTTC
>TRBJ1-2|-|TRBV5-5|-
CASSRIVEGLFNYGYTF
TGTGCCAGCAGCCGTATCGTAGAGGGCCTATTTAACTATGGCTACACCTTC
>TRBJ2-7|-|TRBV21-1|-
CASSTGLAGPLPYEQYF
TGTGCCAGCAGCACGGGACTAGCGGGACCGCTACCCTACGAGCAGTACTTC
>TRBJ1-2|TRBD1|TRBV18|-
CASSSDRGYGYTF
TGTGCCAGCTCATCGGACAGGGGGTACGGCTACACCTTC
>TRBJ2-7|-|TRBV5-1|-
CASRVNRDNEQYF
TGCGCCAGTCGAGTGAACAGGGATAACGAGCAGTACTTC
>TRBJ1-5|-|TRBV5-1|few
CASSPTPGDQPQHF
TGCGCCAGCAGCCCCACCCCGGGGGATCAGCCCCAGCATTTT
>TRBJ1-3|-|TRBV6-2/TRBV6-3|few
CASSPRTTGNTIYF
TGTGCCAGCAGTCCGAGGACAACTGGAAACACCATATATTTT
>TRBJ1-2|-|TRBV7-9|-
CASSTVAGGDGYTF
TGTGCCAGCAGCACGGTAGCCGGGGGGGACGGCTACACCTTC
>TRBJ2-1|-|TRBV28|-
CAKHNEQFF
TGTGCCAAGCACAATGAGCAGTTCTTC
>TRBJ1-5|-|TRBV7-2|-
CATVGGGEDNQPQHF
TGTGCCACCGTGGGCGGGGGGGAGGACAATCAGCCCCAGCATTTT
>TRBJ1-1|TRBD1|TRBV27|-
CASSLLGQGGNTEAFF
TGTGCCAGCAGTTTATTGGGACAGGGTGGAAACACTGAAGCTTTCTTT
>TRBJ1-1|-|TRBV7-9|-
CASSPRPNTEAFF
TGTGCCAGCAGCCCTAGGCCAAACACTGAAGCTTTCTTT
>TRBJ2-1|-|TRBV11-2|-
CASSSRRGQKYNEQFF
TGTGCCAGCAGCTCCAGGAGGGGACAGAAATACAATGAGCAGTTCTTC
>TRBJ1-5|-|TRBV10-3|-
CAISEGDQPQHF
TGTGCCATCAGTGAGGGAGATCAGCCCCAGCATTTT
>TRBJ1-5|-|TRBV4-3|-
CASSSDRGANQPQHF
TGCGCCAGCAGCTCGGACAGAGGGGCCAATCAGCCCCAGCATTTT
>TRBJ1-2|TRBD1|TRBV7-9|-
CASSHTGEDGYTF
TGTGCCAGCAGCCACACAGGGGAGGATGGCTACACCTTC
>TRBJ2-5|TRBD1|TRBV3-1/TRBV3-2|-
CASSQGTGQKTQYF
TGTGCCAGCAGCCAAGGGACAGGGCAAAAGACCCAGTACTTC
>TRBJ2-6|-|TRBV2|-
CASRQGLTNVLTF
TGTGCCAGCAGGCAGGGGTTAACCAACGTCCTGACTTTC
>TRBJ1-3|-|TRBV18|-
CASSPDSGAGNTIYF
TGTGCCAGCTCACCAGATTCAGGGGCTGGAAACACCATATATTTT
>TRBJ1-1|-|TRBV6-8|-
CASSSFHPAGDTEAFF
TGTGCCAGCAGTTCTTTCCACCCCGCGGGGGACACTGAAGCTTTCTTT
>TRBJ1-6|-|TRBV6-4|-
CASRTRRPETPLHF
TGTGCCAGCAGGACCCGCAGGCCCGAAACACCCCTCCACTTT
>TRBJ2-7|-|TRBV29-1|-
CSVVATVGEQYF
TGCAGCGTTGTCGCGACAGTCGGCGAGCAGTACTTC
>TRBJ1-5|TRBD1|TRBV30|few
CAWSVGQGNQPQHF
TGTGCCTGGAGTGTAGGACAGGGCAATCAGCCCCAGCATTTT
>TRBJ1-2|-|TRBV7-9|-
CASSLIPEGRHGYTF
TGTGCCAGCAGCTTAATCCCTGAGGGGAGGCATGGCTACACCTTC
>TRBJ1-1|-|TRBV5-4|-
CASSLGGSSMNTEAFF
TGTGCCAGCAGCTTGGGGGGCAGCTCTATGAACACTGAAGCTTTCTTT
>TRBJ2-1|-|TRBV4-2|-
CASSQEYLAHNEQFF
TGTGCCAGCAGCCAAGAGTACCTAGCCCACAATGAGCAGTTCTTC